One and the same sample provided the 26 T cell receptor beta chains below, sequenced in a study of breast tumors, draining lymph nodes, adjacent tissues. TCRdb used MiXCR to reprocess the multiplex PCR reads, holding one entry per CDR3 protein. The sample yields 150,000 to 200,000 distinct CDR3 sequences, around a third seen once. The lymph nodes were axillary draining lymph nodes from breast cancer patients. Sequencing input: axillary lymph node tissue. The receptors stem from a female donor with breast cancer. Some clones in this sample may be carry-over from other donors' samples.

This clonotype showed up many times. V usage is TRBV7-2 and J usage is TRBJ2-1, with D maybe TRBD1 (6 bases). The CDR3 sequence is 18 residues long. Germline V gene data show CDR1 as SGHTA and CDR2 as FQGNSA. V lost 3 bases, J lost 2 bases, and 20 bases lay in between. CDR3 DNA sequence: TGTGCCAGCAGCTTTTTAGAGCTACACAGGGCGGCCTACAATGAGCAGTTCTTC. The encoded protein is CASSFLELHRAAYNEQFF.

This clonotype appeared a few times. The chain employs TRBV7-2 and TRBJ1-6; no firm D call. The CDR3 extends over 12 amino acids. Trimming shortened V by 8 bases and J by 11 bases, and 13 bases separated the two germline ends. Germline CDR1 is SGHTA and CDR2 is FQGNSA. The CDR3 DNA reads TGTGCCAGCGGTGAGAGGTGTCCACCCCTCCACTTT. Translation: CASGERCPPLHF.

The J gene is TRBJ2-7, the V gene TRBV24-1; 11 bases are a match to TRBD2. Germline V lookup: CDR1 KGHDR, CDR2 SFDVKD. V shed 7 bases, J shed 3 bases, and the junction held 4 bases outside the gene matches. The CDR3 spans 14 residues. CDR3 nucleotides: TGTGCCACCAGGACTAGCGGGGCCGACTACGAGCAGTACTTC. Amino acid sequence: CATRTSGADYEQYF.

This clonotype has more than one count but fewer than ten. The CDR3 protein is CASRGQGGGANVLTF. As DNA, the CDR3 is TGTGCCAGCAGGGGCCAGGGCGGAGGGGCCAACGTCCTGACTTTC. The chain uses TRBV28 and TRBJ2-6, with a tentative D call TRBD1 (5 bases). The ends were cut back, 6 bases at V and 4 bases at J, with 13 bases in the middle. The CDR3 covers 15 residues. Germline CDR1 reads MDHEN; CDR2 reads SYDVKM.

The CDR3 sequence is CASNRLAGLGEETQYF. CDR3 in DNA: TGTGCCAGCAACAGACTAGCGGGACTTGGGGAAGAGACCCAGTACTTC. This chain connects TRBV6-5 to TRBJ2-5; 11 positions match TRBD2. V trimming: 7 bases; J trimming: 3 bases; junction bases outside the gene matches: 10. The germline V gene has CDR1 MNHEY and CDR2 SVGAGI. The CDR3 totals 16 residues.

This clonotype was counted ten times or more. The chain is built from TRBV5-1 and TRBJ2-6; D call uncertain. V was clipped by 5 bases and J by 4 bases, with 10 bases between them. The CDR3 is 14 amino acids. Germline CDR1 is SGHRS and CDR2 is YFSETQ. CDR3 nucleotides: TGCGCCAGCAGTTTAGCCACCGGGGCCAACGTCCTGACTTTC. This codes for CASSLATGANVLTF.

About this clonotype: As the CDR3 is not closed by the conserved phenylalanine or tryptophan, this likely results from a read error. The V call is TRBV7-9, the J call TRBJ2-4; D remains unclear. With 0 bases removed from V and 8 bases from J, the gap between germline ends came to 11 bases. The CDR3 has 14 amino acids. The V gene's germline CDR1 is SEHNR and CDR2 FQNEAQ (reference sequence). The CDR3 DNA reads TGTGCCAGCAGCTTAGCCGGTAGGGCGGACATTCAGTACCTC. This encodes CASSLAGRADIQYL.

This clonotype was found many times. The chain is built from TRBV15 and TRBJ1-4, with D maybe TRBD1 (5 bases). Germline loops: CDR1 LNHNV, CDR2 YYDKDF (reference sequence). This CDR3 comprises 15 residues. V dropped 0 bases and J dropped 5 bases, with 10 bases sitting between them. CDR3 protein: CATSRDRQPNEKLFF. The CDR3 DNA sequence: TGTGCCACCAGCAGAGACAGACAGCCCAATGAAAAACTGTTTTTT.

This clonotype came up many times. V is TRBV19 and J is TRBJ2-5; 8 positions match TRBD1. Looked up from germline, CDR1 is LNHDA and CDR2 is SQIVND (reference sequence). With V trimmed by 2 bases and J by 4 bases, 3 bases remained unmatched. CDR3 length: 14 residues. The CDR3 region is CASSIQGAGETQYF. CDR3 bases: TGTGCCAGTAGTATACAGGGGGCGGGAGAGACCCAGTACTTC.

The chain employs TRBV7-9 and TRBJ1-4; D unresolved. Trimming removed 5 bases at V and 6 bases at J, with 10 bases between. Germline values: CDR1 SEHNR, CDR2 FQNEAQ (reference sequence). The CDR3 covers 13 residues. The DNA for the CDR3 is TGTGCCAGCAGCCCACCGGGGTATGAAAAACTGTTTTTT. It specifies CASSPPGYEKLFF.

This chain connects TRBV6-5 to TRBJ2-5; 7 bases fit TRBD1. The germline gives CDR1 MNHEY, CDR2 SVGAGI. J lost 5 bases, V lost 5 bases, and 8 bases had no gene match. CDR3 length: 14 residues. CDR3: CASSPDRDTETQYF. The CDR3 bases are TGTGCCAGCAGTCCCGACAGGGACACTGAGACCCAGTACTTC.

V gene TRBV27 combines with J gene TRBJ2-7; TRBD1 is a possible D gene (5 bases). V gave up 4 bases and J gave up 2 bases, with 15 bases separating them. The length of the CDR3 is 15 residues. In germline, CDR1 is MNHEY, CDR2 SMNVEV (reference sequence). The CDR3 nucleotides read TGTGCCAGCAGTTCCCGCACAGGTATCGCCTACGAGCAGTACTTC. Encoded protein: CASSSRTGIAYEQYF.

Points on this clonotype: A single base separates this from a much larger clone, so it may be a read error. The J gene is TRBJ2-7, the V gene TRBV6-5; D possibly uses TRBD1 or TRBD2 (5 bases each). The germline CDR1 and CDR2 sequences are MNHEY and SVGAGI. CDR3 length equals 12 residues. Trimming left V 6 bases short and J 3 bases short, with 9 bases between. DNA of the CDR3: TGTGCCAGCAGAGGGGACGACTACGAGCAGTACTTC. Its protein is CASRGDDYEQYF.

This clonotype has a count of ten or more. The chain is built from TRBV12-3 or TRBV12-4 and TRBJ2-5; 9 bases line up with TRBD2. CDR3 length: 15 amino acids. The junction had 5 bases not matched to a gene; V was cut back by 3 bases and J by 3 bases. The CDR3 sequence: CASSFRAGGKETQYF. The CDR3 DNA sequence: TGTGCCAGCAGTTTCAGAGCGGGGGGTAAAGAGACCCAGTACTTC.

The rearrangement links TRBV27 to TRBJ1-2; tentative D call: TRBD1 (5 bases). Germline CDR1 MNHEY, CDR2 SMNVEV (reference sequence). This CDR3 spans 13 amino acids. Between the trimmed V and J ends, which lost 4 bases and 5 bases, there was a span of 11 bases. CDR3 sequence (DNA): TGTGCCAGCAGTTCCCGGGACGGATATGGCTACACCTTC. Its protein product is CASSSRDGYGYTF.

Turning to this clonotype: Because the CDR3 is missing its conserved closing phenylalanine or tryptophan, this is likely a read error. The CDR3 region has the DNA TGTGCCAGCAGCCAAGTTTGGGCGGGAGGGTCAGATACGCAGTATCTT. This encodes CASSQVWAGGSDTQYL. The chain carries TRBV3-1 and TRBJ2-3, with TRBD2 matching 9 bases. The CDR3 contains 16 residues. V shed 1 base, J shed 4 bases, and the junction held 6 bases outside the gene matches. Germline-derived CDR1 and CDR2 are LGHDT and YNNKEL (reference sequence).

This chain links TRBV11-2 with TRBJ2-2; 10 positions match TRBD1. Germline V gives CDR1 SGHAT, CDR2 FQNNGV. J was trimmed by 5 bases and V by 2 bases; bases with no gene match: 5. This CDR3 region has 16 residues. CDR3 nucleotides: TGTGCCAGCAGCTTACCCCAGGACAGGGGGACCGGGGAGCTGTTTTTT. Protein: CASSLPQDRGTGELFF.

The CDR3 loop reads CSAYAGQGVQAFF. CDR3 DNA sequence: TGCAGCGCCTACGCGGGGCAGGGGGTTCAAGCTTTCTTT. The chain couples TRBV29-1 to TRBJ1-1; 7 nucleotides line up with TRBD1. The germline gives CDR1 SQVTM, CDR2 ANQGSEA. The CDR3 runs 13 residues. V lost 7 bases to trimming and J lost 9 bases; unmatched junction nucleotides: 14.

About this clonotype itself: Since no conserved phenylalanine or tryptophan closes the CDR3, a read error is the likely cause. The rearrangement joins TRBV20-1 to TRBJ2-6; TRBD1 is a possible D gene (5 bases). Germline V lookup: CDR1 DFQATT, CDR2 SNEGSKA (reference sequence). The CDR3 totals 14 residues. DNA for the CDR3: TGCAGTGCTAGGGGCCGCTCTGGGGCCACCGTCCTGACTTCC. This codes for CSARGRSGATVLTS.

This clonotype was seen more than once but under ten times. The chain employs TRBV28 and TRBJ2-7, with D perhaps matching TRBD1 (6 bases). The CDR3 covers 14 residues. Germline-derived CDR1 and CDR2 are MDHEN and SYDVKM. V lost 6 bases to trimming and J lost 0 bases, with 12 bases between them. The CDR3 DNA sequence: TGTGCCAGCAGGGACCGGGACAACTCCTACGAGCAGTACTTC. Translated: CASRDRDNSYEQYF.

The V call is TRBV11-2, the J call TRBJ2-1, with D uncertain. The V gene lost 2 bases and the J gene lost 2 bases, with 13 bases spanning the gap. The germline gives CDR1 SGHAT, CDR2 FQNNGV. CDR3 length: 16 residues. The DNA of the CDR3 is TGTGCCAGCAGCTTAAATTGGGAAGGAACCTACAATGAGCAGTTCTTC. Its protein product is CASSLNWEGTYNEQFF.

In the case of this clonotype: A junction end diverges from the germline sequence, so it may reflect a read error. V usage is TRBV12-3 or TRBV12-4 and J usage is TRBJ2-1, with 15 positions matching TRBD2. CDR3 length: 17 residues. CDR3 sequence: CASSGLAGGSSYNEQSF. The CDR3 coding sequence is TGTGCCAGCAGCGGACTAGCGGGAGGGAGCTCCTACAATGAGCAGTCCTTC.

A few counts support this clonotype. This sequence joins TRBV27 and TRBJ1-4, with no clear D. CDR3 length: 15 residues. Between the trimmed V and J ends, which lost 2 bases and 3 bases, there was a span of 10 bases. Germline CDR1 MNHEY, CDR2 SMNVEV (reference sequence). CDR3 DNA sequence: TGTGCCAGCAGTTTAGGAGTCCGGGCTAATGAAAAACTGTTTTTT. Residues: CASSLGVRANEKLFF.

As to this clonotype: A much larger clone differs by one base, so this may be a read error. V and J are TRBV5-6 and TRBJ1-2; D is possibly TRBD1 (5 bases). CDR3 length equals 16 residues. Trimming took off 0 bases at V and 0 bases at J, with 12 bases between the two ends. The V gene's germline CDR1 is SGHDT and CDR2 YYEEEE. The CDR3 bases are TGTGCCAGCAGCTTGGCCAGGGACGCTTCTAACTATGGCTACACCTTC. It yields the protein CASSLARDASNYGYTF.

The chain uses TRBV4-3 and TRBJ1-1; D ambiguous. This CDR3 is built from 14 residues. The germline CDR1 and CDR2 sequences are LGHNA and YSLEER. Trimming pared 5 bases from V and 0 bases from J, leaving 10 bases between. Here the CDR3 reads CASSWTVMNTEAFF. CDR3 sequence (DNA): TGCGCCAGCAGCTGGACTGTCATGAACACTGAAGCTTTCTTT.

Ten or more counts support this clonotype. The V and J genes are TRBV6-5 and TRBJ1-2; 9 nucleotides line up with TRBD1. Germline loops: CDR1 MNHEY, CDR2 SVGAGI. The CDR3 contains 17 residues. Trimming cost V 6 bases and J 2 bases; bases outside gene matches: 13. The DNA of the CDR3 is TGTGCCAGCAGGTTCCTCGCGGGACAGGGAGGGAACTATGGCTACACCTTC. Translating gives CASRFLAGQGGNYGYTF.